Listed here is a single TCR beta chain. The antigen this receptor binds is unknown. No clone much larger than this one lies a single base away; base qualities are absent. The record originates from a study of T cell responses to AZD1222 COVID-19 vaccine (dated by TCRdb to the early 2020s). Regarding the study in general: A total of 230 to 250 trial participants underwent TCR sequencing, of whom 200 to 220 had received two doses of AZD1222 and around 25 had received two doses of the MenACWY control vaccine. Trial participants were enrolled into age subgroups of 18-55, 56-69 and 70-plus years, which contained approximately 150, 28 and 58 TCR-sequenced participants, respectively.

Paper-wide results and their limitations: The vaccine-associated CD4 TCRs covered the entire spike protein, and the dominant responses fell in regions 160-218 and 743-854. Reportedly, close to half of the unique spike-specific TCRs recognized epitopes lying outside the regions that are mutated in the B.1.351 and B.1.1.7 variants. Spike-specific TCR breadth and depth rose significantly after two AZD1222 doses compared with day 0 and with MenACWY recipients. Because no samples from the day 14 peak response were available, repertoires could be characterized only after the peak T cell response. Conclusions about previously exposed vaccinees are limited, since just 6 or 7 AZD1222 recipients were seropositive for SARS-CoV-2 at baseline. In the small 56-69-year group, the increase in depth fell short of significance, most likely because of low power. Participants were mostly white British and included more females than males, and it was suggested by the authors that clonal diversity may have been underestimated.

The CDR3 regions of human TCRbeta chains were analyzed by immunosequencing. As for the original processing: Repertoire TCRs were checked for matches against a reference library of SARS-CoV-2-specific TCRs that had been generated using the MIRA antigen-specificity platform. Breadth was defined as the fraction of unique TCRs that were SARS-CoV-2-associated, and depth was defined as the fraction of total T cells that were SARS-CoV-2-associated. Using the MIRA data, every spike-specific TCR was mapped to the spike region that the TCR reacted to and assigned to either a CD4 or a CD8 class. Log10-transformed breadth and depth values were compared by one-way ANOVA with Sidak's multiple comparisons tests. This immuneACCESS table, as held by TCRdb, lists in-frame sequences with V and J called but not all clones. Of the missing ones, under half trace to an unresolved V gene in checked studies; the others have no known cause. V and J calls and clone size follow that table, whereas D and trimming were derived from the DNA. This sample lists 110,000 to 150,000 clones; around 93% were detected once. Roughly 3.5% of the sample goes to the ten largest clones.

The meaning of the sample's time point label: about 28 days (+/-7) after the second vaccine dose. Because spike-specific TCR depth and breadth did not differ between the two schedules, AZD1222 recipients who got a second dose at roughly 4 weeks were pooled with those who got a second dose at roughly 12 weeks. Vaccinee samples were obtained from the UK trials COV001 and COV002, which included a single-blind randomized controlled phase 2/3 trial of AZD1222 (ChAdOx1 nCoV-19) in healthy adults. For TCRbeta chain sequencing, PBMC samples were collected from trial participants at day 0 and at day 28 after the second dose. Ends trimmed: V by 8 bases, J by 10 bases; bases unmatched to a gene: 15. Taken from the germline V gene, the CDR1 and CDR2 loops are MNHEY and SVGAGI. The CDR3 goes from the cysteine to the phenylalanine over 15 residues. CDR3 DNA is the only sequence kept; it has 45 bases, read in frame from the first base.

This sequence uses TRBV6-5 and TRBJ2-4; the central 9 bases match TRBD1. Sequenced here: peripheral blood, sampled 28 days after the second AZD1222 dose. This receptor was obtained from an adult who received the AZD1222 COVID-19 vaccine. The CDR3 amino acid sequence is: CASRGVGQGLLIQYF. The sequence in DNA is TGTGCCAGCCGGGGCGTGGGACAGGGACTTTTAATTCAGTACTTC.